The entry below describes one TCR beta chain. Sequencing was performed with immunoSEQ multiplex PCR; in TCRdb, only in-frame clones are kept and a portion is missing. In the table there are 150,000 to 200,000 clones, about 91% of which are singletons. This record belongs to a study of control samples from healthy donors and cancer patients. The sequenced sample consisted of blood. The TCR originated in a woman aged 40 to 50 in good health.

CDR3 sequence: CASRLTAGGDTDTQYF. In DNA, the CDR3 is TGTGCAAGTCGCTTAACAGCGGGGGGGGACACAGATACGCAGTATTTT. The chain recombines TRBV12-2 with TRBJ2-3; the table's D call, TRBD2, has no DNA check behind it. TRBV12-2 is a known pseudogene. The CDR3 is made up of 16 amino acids.